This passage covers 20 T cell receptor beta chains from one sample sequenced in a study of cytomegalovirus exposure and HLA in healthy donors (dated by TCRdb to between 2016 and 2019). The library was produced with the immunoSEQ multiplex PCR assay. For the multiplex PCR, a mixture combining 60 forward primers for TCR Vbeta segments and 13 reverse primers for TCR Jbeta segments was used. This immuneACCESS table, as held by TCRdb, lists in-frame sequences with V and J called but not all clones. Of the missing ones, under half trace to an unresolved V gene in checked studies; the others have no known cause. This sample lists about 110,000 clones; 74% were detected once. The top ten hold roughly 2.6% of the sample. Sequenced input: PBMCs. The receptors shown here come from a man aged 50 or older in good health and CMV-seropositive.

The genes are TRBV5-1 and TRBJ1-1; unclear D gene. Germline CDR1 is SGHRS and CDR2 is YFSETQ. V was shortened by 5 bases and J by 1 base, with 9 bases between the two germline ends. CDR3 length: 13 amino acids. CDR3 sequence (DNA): TGCGCCAGCAGTCAGCAGGAGAACACTGAAGCTTTCTTT. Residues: CASSQQENTEAFF.

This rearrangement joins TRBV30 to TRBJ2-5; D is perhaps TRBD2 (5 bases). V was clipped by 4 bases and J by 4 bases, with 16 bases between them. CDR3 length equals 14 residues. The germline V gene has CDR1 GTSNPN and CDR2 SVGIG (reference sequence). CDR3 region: CAWNRRGRRETQYF. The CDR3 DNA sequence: TGTGCCTGGAACCGACGGGGTAGGAGAGAGACCCAGTACTTC.

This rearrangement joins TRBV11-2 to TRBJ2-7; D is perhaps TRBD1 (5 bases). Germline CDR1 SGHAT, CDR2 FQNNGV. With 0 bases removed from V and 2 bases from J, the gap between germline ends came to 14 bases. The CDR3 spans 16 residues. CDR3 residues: CASSLDLTGSTYEQYF. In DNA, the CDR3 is TGTGCCAGCAGCTTAGATCTAACAGGATCCACCTACGAGCAGTACTTC. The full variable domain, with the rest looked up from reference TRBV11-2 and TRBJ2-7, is EAGVAQSPRYKIIEKRQSVAFWCNPISGHATLYWYQQILGQGPKLLIQFQNNGVVDDSQLPKDRFSAERLKGVDSTLKIQPAKLEDSAVYLCASSLDLTGSTYEQYFGPGTRLTVT.

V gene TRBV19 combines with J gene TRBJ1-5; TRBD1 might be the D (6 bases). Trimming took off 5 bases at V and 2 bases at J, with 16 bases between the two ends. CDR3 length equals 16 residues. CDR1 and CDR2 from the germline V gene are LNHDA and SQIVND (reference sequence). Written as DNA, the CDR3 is TGTGCCAGTAGTCTTCAAGGGGGGGGAGGCAATCAGCCCCAGCATTTT. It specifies CASSLQGGGGNQPQHF.

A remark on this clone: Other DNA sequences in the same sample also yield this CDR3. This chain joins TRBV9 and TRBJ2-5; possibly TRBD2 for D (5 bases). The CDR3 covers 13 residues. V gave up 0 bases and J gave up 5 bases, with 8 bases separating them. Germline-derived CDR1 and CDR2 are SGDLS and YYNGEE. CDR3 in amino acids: CASSVGTEETQYF. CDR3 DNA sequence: TGTGCCAGCAGCGTAGGGACTGAGGAGACCCAGTACTTC.

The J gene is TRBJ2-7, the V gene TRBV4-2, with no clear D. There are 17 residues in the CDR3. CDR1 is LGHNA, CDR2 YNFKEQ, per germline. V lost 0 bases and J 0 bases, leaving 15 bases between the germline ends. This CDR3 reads CASSQDSISTYSYEQYF. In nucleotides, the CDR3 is TGTGCCAGCAGCCAAGATTCCATTTCTACCTACTCCTACGAGCAGTACTTC.

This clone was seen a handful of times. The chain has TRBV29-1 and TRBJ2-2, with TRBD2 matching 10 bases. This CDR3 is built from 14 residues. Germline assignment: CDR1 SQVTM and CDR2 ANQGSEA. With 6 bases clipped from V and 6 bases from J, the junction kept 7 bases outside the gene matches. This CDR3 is CSVAGTSEAGELFF. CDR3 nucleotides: TGCAGCGTCGCCGGGACTAGCGAAGCCGGGGAGCTGTTTTTT.

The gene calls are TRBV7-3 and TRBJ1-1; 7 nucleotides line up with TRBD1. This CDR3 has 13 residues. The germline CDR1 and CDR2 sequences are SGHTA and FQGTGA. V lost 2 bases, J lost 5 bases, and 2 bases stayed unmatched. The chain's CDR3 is CASSLDRATEAFF. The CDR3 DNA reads TGTGCCAGCAGCTTAGACAGGGCGACTGAAGCTTTCTTT.

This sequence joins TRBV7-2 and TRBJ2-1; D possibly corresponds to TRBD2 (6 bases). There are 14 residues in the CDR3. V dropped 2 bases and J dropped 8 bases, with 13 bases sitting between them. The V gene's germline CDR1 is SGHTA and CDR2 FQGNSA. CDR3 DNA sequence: TGTGCCAGCAGCTTAATGTCTAGCGCATATGAGCAGTTCTTC. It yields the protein CASSLMSSAYEQFF.

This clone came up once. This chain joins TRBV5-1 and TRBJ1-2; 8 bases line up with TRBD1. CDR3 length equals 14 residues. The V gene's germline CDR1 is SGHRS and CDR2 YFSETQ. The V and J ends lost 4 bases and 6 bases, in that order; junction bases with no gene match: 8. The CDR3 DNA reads TGCGCCAGCAGCCCTCGACAGGGGATTGATGGCTACACCTTC. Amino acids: CASSPRQGIDGYTF.

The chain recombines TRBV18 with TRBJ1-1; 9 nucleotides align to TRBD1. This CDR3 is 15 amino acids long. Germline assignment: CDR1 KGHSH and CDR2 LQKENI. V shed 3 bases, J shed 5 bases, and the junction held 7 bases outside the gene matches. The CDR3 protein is CASSPGDRVETEAFF. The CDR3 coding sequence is TGTGCCAGCTCACCGGGGGACAGGGTAGAGACTGAAGCTTTCTTT.

In DNA form, the CDR3 reads TGTGCCATCAGCCGACTAGCGACTAAGAGCTCCTACGAGCAGTACTTC. It specifies CAISRLATKSSYEQYF. The chain joins TRBV10-3 to TRBJ2-7, with 8 bases that match TRBD2. The ends lost 6 bases at V and 0 bases at J; junction bases unmatched: 10. This CDR3 contains 16 residues. CDR1 and CDR2 (germline): ENHRY, SYGVKD.

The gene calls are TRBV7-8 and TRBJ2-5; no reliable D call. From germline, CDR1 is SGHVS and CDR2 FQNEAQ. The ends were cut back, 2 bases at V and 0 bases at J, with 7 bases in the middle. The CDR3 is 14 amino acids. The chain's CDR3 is CASSLMENQETQYF. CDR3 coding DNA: TGTGCCAGCAGCTTAATGGAGAACCAAGAGACCCAGTACTTC. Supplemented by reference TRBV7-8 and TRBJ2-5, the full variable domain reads GAGVSQSPRYKVAKRGQDVALRCDPISGHVSLFWYQQALGQGPEFLTYFQNEAQLDKSGLPSDRFFAERPEGSVSTLKIQRTQQEDSAVYLCASSLMENQETQYFGPGTRLLVL.

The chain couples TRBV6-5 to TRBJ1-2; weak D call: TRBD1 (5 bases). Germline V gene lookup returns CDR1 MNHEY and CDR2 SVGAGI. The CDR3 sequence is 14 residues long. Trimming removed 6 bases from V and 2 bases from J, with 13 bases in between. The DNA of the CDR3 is TGTGCCAGCAGGCCCGGGACTACAAACTATGGCTACACCTTC. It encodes CASRPGTTNYGYTF.

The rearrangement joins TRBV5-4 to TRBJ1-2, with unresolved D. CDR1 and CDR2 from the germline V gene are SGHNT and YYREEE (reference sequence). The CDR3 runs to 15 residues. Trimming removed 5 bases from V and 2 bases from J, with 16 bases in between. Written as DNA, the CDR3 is TGTGCCAGCAGTCGTTTGGGAGTCCCAAACTATGGCTACACCTTC. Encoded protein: CASSRLGVPNYGYTF.

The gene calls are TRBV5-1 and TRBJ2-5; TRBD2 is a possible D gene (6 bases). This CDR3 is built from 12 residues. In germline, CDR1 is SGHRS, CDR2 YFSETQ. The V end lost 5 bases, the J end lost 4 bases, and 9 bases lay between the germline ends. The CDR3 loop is CASRPAGETQYF. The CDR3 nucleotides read TGCGCCAGCAGACCAGCGGGAGAGACCCAGTACTTC.

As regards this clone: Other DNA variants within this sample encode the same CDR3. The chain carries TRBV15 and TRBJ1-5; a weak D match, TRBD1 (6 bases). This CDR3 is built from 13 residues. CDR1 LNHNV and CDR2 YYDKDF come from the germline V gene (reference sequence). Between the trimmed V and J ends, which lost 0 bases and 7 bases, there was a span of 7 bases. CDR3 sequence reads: CATSRDQGQPQHF. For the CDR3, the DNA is TGTGCCACCAGCAGAGATCAGGGGCAGCCCCAGCATTTT.

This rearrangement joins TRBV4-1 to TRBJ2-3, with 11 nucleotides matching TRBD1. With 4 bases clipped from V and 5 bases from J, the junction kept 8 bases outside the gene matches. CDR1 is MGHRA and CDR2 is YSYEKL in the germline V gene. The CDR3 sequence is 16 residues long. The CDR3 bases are TGCGCCAGCAGCCCCGCTGGACAGGGGGCAAAAGATACGCAGTATTTT. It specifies CASSPAGQGAKDTQYF.

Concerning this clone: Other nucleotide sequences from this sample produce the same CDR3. DNA for the CDR3: TGCGCCAGCAGAAGGGACAGCCCTAACACTGAAGCTTTCTTT. Its protein product is CASRRDSPNTEAFF. V is TRBV5-1 and J is TRBJ1-1; 7 positions agree with TRBD1. This CDR3 has 14 residues. The germline V gene encodes CDR1 SGHRS and CDR2 YFSETQ. The junction had 6 bases not matched to a gene; V was cut back by 5 bases and J by 2 bases. The full variable domain, in which reference TRBV5-1 and TRBJ1-1 provide the parts outside the CDR3, is KAGVTQTPRYLIKTRGQQVTLSCSPISGHRSVSWYQQTPGQGLQFLFEYFSETQRNKGNFPGRFSGRQFSNSRSEMNVSTLELGDSALYLCASRRDSPNTEAFFGQGTRLTVV.

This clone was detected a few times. The CDR3 region is CASSVHGNTEAFF. As DNA, the CDR3 is TGTGCCAGCAGCGTCCACGGGAACACTGAAGCTTTCTTT. The chain employs TRBV9 and TRBJ1-1; no clear D. Trimming stripped 2 bases from V and 1 base from J, with 6 bases between. CDR1 is SGDLS and CDR2 is YYNGEE in the germline V gene. CDR3 length: 13 residues.